A single sample is the source of the 21 T cell receptor beta chains below, sequenced in a study of blood T cell repertoires in COVID-19. The method was immunoSEQ multiplex PCR; TCRdb's version includes in-frame clones alone and lacks a portion of them. The table has approximately 89,000 clones, around 85% seen once; the top ten hold about 12%. The sequenced material came from peripheral blood. Receptors originate from a woman in her sixties or seventies with active or convalescent COVID-19.

The chain joins TRBV7-6 to TRBJ2-3; D is unclear. Germline lookup yields CDR1 SGHVS and CDR2 FNYEAQ. CDR3 length: 14 residues. The V gene lost 1 base and the J gene lost 0 bases, with 5 bases spanning the gap. CDR3 bases: TGTGCCAGCAGCTTAGACAGTAGCACAGATACGCAGTATTTT. Translated, it gives CASSLDSSTDTQYF.

This clone was seen a single time. The chain is built from TRBV6-5 and TRBJ2-4, with a possible D match to TRBD2 (6 bases). The CDR3 extends over 13 amino acids. Trimming removed 6 bases from V and 7 bases from J, with 13 bases in between. Germline V lookup: CDR1 MNHEY, CDR2 SVGAGI. The CDR3 nucleotides read TGTGCCAGCAGGTTAACCGCGGGGAACATTCAGTACTTC. It is translated as CASRLTAGNIQYF.

The table lists this clone with a count of one. The rearrangement uses TRBV7-2 and TRBJ2-3, with 10 bases matching TRBD2. CDR1 and CDR2 from the germline V gene are SGHTA and FQGNSA. CDR3 size: 17 residues. V trimming: 5 bases; J trimming: 0 bases; junction bases outside the gene matches: 8. For the CDR3, the DNA is TGTGCCAGCAGCCTAATAGCGGGGGGCCGAAGCACAGATACGCAGTATTTT. Encoded protein: CASSLIAGGRSTDTQYF.

This clone was recorded only once. The chain has TRBV7-2 and TRBJ2-7; the match to TRBD2 covers 11 bases. This CDR3 has 18 amino acids. After removal of 5 bases from V and 4 bases from J, the junction contained 16 bases not matched to a gene. The germline V gene encodes CDR1 SGHTA and CDR2 FQGNSA. The CDR3 DNA reads as TGTGCCAGCAGCCAAACTCCCCCTCTAGCGGGGGGCCTTTACGAGCAGTACTTC. Translating gives CASSQTPPLAGGLYEQYF. Full variable domain (missing parts from reference TRBV7-2 and TRBJ2-7): GAGVSQSPSNKVTEKGKDVELRCDPISGHTALYWYRQSLGQGLEFLIYFQGNSAPDKSGLPSDRFSAERTGGSVSTLTIQRTQQEDSAVYLCASSQTPPLAGGLYEQYFGPGTRLTVT.

The chain has TRBV18 and TRBJ1-1; TRBD1 is a possible D gene (5 bases). The CDR3 contains 16 residues. Germline V CDR1 and CDR2: KGHSH, LQKENI. Trimming cost V 0 bases and J 1 base, with 12 bases left between them. The DNA for the CDR3 is TGTGCCAGCTCACCACCAAGGGGCTCCACGAACACTGAAGCTTTCTTT. Encoded protein: CASSPPRGSTNTEAFF. The full variable domain, with the rest looked up from reference TRBV18 and TRBJ1-1, is NAGVMQNPRHLVRRRGQEARLRCSPMKGHSHVYWYRQLPEEGLKFMVYLQKENIIDESGMPKERFSAEFPKEGPSILRIQQVVRGDSAAYFCASSPPRGSTNTEAFFGQGTRLTVV.

The chain carries TRBV19 and TRBJ1-4; tentative D call: TRBD1 (5 bases). V lost 5 bases, J lost 10 bases, and 14 bases lay in between. This CDR3 has 13 residues. CDR1 and CDR2 (germline): LNHDA, SQIVND (reference sequence). The CDR3 loop is CASSPGDALKLFF. The DNA of the CDR3 is TGTGCCAGTAGTCCGGGGGACGCTTTAAAACTGTTTTTT.

In DNA form, the CDR3 reads TGTGCCAGCTCACCATCAGGGGCTCACTCTGGAAACACCATATATTTT. It translates to CASSPSGAHSGNTIYF. The chain carries TRBV18 and TRBJ1-3, with TRBD1 as a possible D gene (6 bases). V lost 2 bases, J lost 0 bases, and 11 bases lay in between. This CDR3 has 16 amino acids. Germline lookup yields CDR1 KGHSH and CDR2 LQKENI. Using reference TRBV18 and TRBJ1-3 for the parts outside the CDR3, the full variable domain is NAGVMQNPRHLVRRRGQEARLRCSPMKGHSHVYWYRQLPEEGLKFMVYLQKENIIDESGMPKERFSAEFPKEGPSILRIQQVVRGDSAAYFCASSPSGAHSGNTIYFGEGSWLTVV.

The gene calls are TRBV3-1 (or the pseudogene TRBV3-2) and TRBJ1-3; D is ambiguous. Germline V gene data show CDR1 as LGHDT and CDR2 as YNNKEL (reference sequence). Trimming took 1 base from V and 2 from J, leaving 12 bases between them. This CDR3 comprises 16 residues. The CDR3 here is CASSQGKRGPGNTIYF. The CDR3 DNA reads TGTGCCAGCAGCCAAGGAAAGAGAGGCCCTGGAAACACCATATATTTT.

V is TRBV18 and J is TRBJ2-7; 14 bases line up with TRBD2. The V gene end was trimmed by 1 base and the J gene end by 2 bases; junction bases not matched to a gene: 1. The CDR3 loop spans 16 amino acids. CDR1 and CDR2 (germline): KGHSH, LQKENI. CDR3 nucleotide sequence: TGTGCCAGCTCACCACTGGGACTAGCGGGGGCCTACGAGCAGTACTTC. The encoded protein is CASSPLGLAGAYEQYF.

The V and J genes are TRBV2 and TRBJ1-2, with 8 bases identical to TRBD1. With 7 bases clipped from V and 4 bases from J, the junction kept 5 bases outside the gene matches. This CDR3 comprises 13 residues. Germline CDR1 reads SNHLY; CDR2 reads FYNNEI. The CDR3 loop reads CASTLQGVYGYTF. In nucleotides, the CDR3 is TGTGCCAGCACTTTACAGGGGGTCTATGGCTACACCTTC.

The chain employs TRBV24-1 and TRBJ1-2, with D tentatively TRBD1 (6 bases). V lost 4 bases, J lost 7 bases, and 15 bases lay in between. The V gene's germline CDR1 is KGHDR and CDR2 SFDVKD. The CDR3 is 14 amino acids. The CDR3 loop reads CATSDPTGLGGYTF. The CDR3, as DNA: TGTGCCACCAGTGACCCTACAGGGCTGGGTGGCTACACCTTC.

The CDR3 spells CASSQAPHEQYF. CDR3 DNA sequence: TGCGCCAGCAGCCAAGCTCCCCACGAGCAGTACTTC. This rearrangement joins TRBV4-1 to TRBJ2-7; D is undetermined. Germline V lookup: CDR1 MGHRA, CDR2 YSYEKL. V was trimmed by 1 base and J by 5 bases, leaving 6 bases between them. This CDR3 contains 12 residues.

V gene TRBV4-3 combines with J gene TRBJ2-2; D remains unclear. Germline-derived CDR1 and CDR2 are LGHNA and YSLEER. The ends were cut back, 4 bases at V and 5 bases at J, with 14 bases in the middle. The CDR3 has 15 amino acids. CDR3 protein: CASSPRWPETGELFF. DNA of the CDR3: TGCGCCAGCAGCCCTAGATGGCCAGAGACCGGGGAGCTGTTTTTT.

This clone appeared a single time. The chain joins TRBV19 to TRBJ2-2; 9 nucleotides match TRBD1. V gave up 5 bases and J gave up 3 bases; unmatched junction bases: 4. This CDR3 region has 15 residues. Germline assignment: CDR1 LNHDA and CDR2 SQIVND (reference sequence). The CDR3 DNA reads as TGTGCCAGTAGTCTCGGGACAGGGTACACCGGGGAGCTGTTTTTT. This gives the protein CASSLGTGYTGELFF.

The chain links TRBV5-4 to TRBJ1-6; 8 nucleotides match TRBD1. This CDR3 is 15 amino acids long. With V trimmed by 4 bases and J by 7 bases, 7 bases remained unmatched. CDR1 is SGHNT and CDR2 is YYREEE in the germline V gene (reference sequence). CDR3 nucleotides: TGTGCCAGCAGCCGGGGACAGGAGACGAATTCACCCCTCCACTTT. Translation: CASSRGQETNSPLHF.

The J gene is TRBJ2-7, the V gene TRBV2; 7 nucleotides match TRBD1. Germline V gene lookup returns CDR1 SNHLY and CDR2 FYNNEI. There are 14 residues in the CDR3. J lost 4 bases, V lost 6 bases, and 9 bases had no gene match. CDR3 DNA sequence: TGTGCCAGCAGGTCCGACAGGGTTGGGTACGAGCAGTACTTC. Protein: CASRSDRVGYEQYF.

The V call is TRBV11-2, the J call TRBJ1-3; D gene ambiguous. Per germline, CDR1 SGHAT and CDR2 FQNNGV. The V end was cut by 5 bases, the J end by 4 bases, with 6 bases between. The CDR3 runs to 12 residues. CDR3 bases: TGTGCCAGCAGCCTCAGGGGAAACACCATATATTTT. Translated: CASSLRGNTIYF. The full variable domain, with the rest looked up from reference TRBV11-2 and TRBJ1-3, is EAGVAQSPRYKIIEKRQSVAFWCNPISGHATLYWYQQILGQGPKLLIQFQNNGVVDDSQLPKDRFSAERLKGVDSTLKIQPAKLEDSAVYLCASSLRGNTIYFGEGSWLTVV.

The V gene is TRBV10-3, the J gene TRBJ1-1; 7 bases match TRBD1. The CDR3 has 14 amino acids. Germline V gene data show CDR1 as ENHRY and CDR2 as SYGVKD. V dropped 6 bases and J dropped 1; count of bases not matched to a gene: 5. CDR3 sequence reads: CAISLQGSNTEAFF. CDR3 in DNA: TGTGCCATCAGCCTACAGGGGTCGAACACTGAAGCTTTCTTT.

The V gene is TRBV29-1, the J gene TRBJ1-6; D may be TRBD1 (6 bases). This CDR3 has 11 residues. The germline V and J ends were trimmed by 7 bases and 8 bases, with 9 bases remaining between them. Per the germline V gene, CDR1 is SQVTM and CDR2 is ANQGSEA. The DNA of the CDR3 is TGCAGCGACCGACAGGATTCACCCCTCCACTTT. Protein sequence: CSDRQDSPLHF.

V gene TRBV6-2 or TRBV6-3 combines with J gene TRBJ2-1; 8 bases line up with TRBD2. Losses at the gene ends were 6 bases for V and 0 bases for J; bases not matched to a gene: 4. The germline CDR1 and CDR2 sequences are MNHEY and SVGEGT. CDR3 length equals 15 residues. The chain's CDR3 is CASSRGGSSYNEQFF. The CDR3 bases are TGTGCCAGCAGCCGGGGGGGGAGCTCCTACAATGAGCAGTTCTTC.

Only a few counts were recorded for this clone. This chain links TRBV6-4 with TRBJ2-3, with D possibly matching TRBD2 (6 bases). The germline V gene encodes CDR1 MRHNA and CDR2 SNTAGT. V gave up 5 bases and J gave up 5 bases, with 11 bases separating them. The CDR3 has 13 residues. The CDR3 is CASSRDFQDTQYF. In nucleotides, the CDR3 is TGTGCCAGCAGTCGGGACTTCCAAGATACGCAGTATTTT.